Below, one TCR beta chain is given with its context. These data originate in a study of blood T cell repertoires in COVID-19. Profiling relied on immunoSEQ multiplex PCR, and the TCRdb table lists in-frame clones only, not all of them. The table lists about 230,000 clones, roughly 89% of them singletons, with roughly 4% in the top ten. Germline V CDR1 and CDR2: MGHRA, YSYEKL. V shed 1 base and J 4 bases; nucleotides not matched to a gene: 7. CDR3 length: 16 amino acids. This rearrangement joins TRBV4-1 to TRBJ1-5; 7 nucleotides line up with TRBD1. Specimen: PBMCs or T cells enriched from blood (not recorded which). This TCR was sampled from a young woman with acute COVID-19. DNA for the CDR3: TGCGCCAGCAGCCAAGGTCCCCCAGGGGGGAATCAGCCCCAGCATTTT. It specifies CASSQGPPGGNQPQHF.